This T cell receptor beta chain is drawn from a study of blood T cell repertoires in COVID-19. The assay was immunoSEQ multiplex PCR, and TCRdb's table has in-frame clones only and misses some. The data contain approximately 400,000 clones, 70% to 90% of them seen just once; the ten biggest clones take up roughly 1.4%. This CDR3 is 14 amino acids long. The J segment lost 6 bases and the V segment lost 4 bases, leaving 5 bases of the junction unmatched. Germline V gene data show CDR1 as SGHRS and CDR2 as YFSETQ. Enrolled through a virtual design, the participants were between roughly 18 and 100 years of age and came from some 25 US areas. Participants were placed into cohorts based on the clinical history they reported. Cohort 3 donors counted as recovered after two negative PCRs, clearance, or resolved symptoms.

The material sequenced was PBMCs or T cells enriched from blood (not recorded which). The chain couples TRBV5-1 to TRBJ1-2, with 11 bases matching TRBD1. The TCR was taken from a man aged 30 to 39 who had recovered from COVID-19. CDR3 region: CASSEGQGEDGYTF. CDR3 nucleotides: TGCGCCAGCAGCGAGGGACAGGGGGAGGATGGCTACACCTTC.